The 23 T cell receptor beta chains listed next were all sequenced from one sample in a study of metastatic and nonmetastatic thyroid tumors. With MiXCR, TCRdb called clones anew from the PCR reads. The sample has around 59,000 clones, around 15% seen once; the top ten hold just under 9.5%. No patient had received any treatment before thyroid surgery. The sequencing sample was made of blood. These TCRs come from a male donor with papillary thyroid cancer or a benign thyroid nodule (not recorded which). Some clones in this sample may be carry-over from other donors' samples.

In this sample, this clone turned up many times. Other nucleotide sequences from this sample produce the same CDR3. The chain couples TRBV7-6 to TRBJ2-5, with D perhaps TRBD2 (6 bases). The V and J ends lost 5 bases and 2 bases respectively, with 12 bases between them. CDR1 is SGHVS and CDR2 is FNYEAQ in the germline V gene. The CDR3 extends over 14 amino acids. The CDR3 reads CASSRRDWQETQYF. In DNA, the CDR3 is TGTGCCAGCAGCCGAAGGGACTGGCAAGAGACCCAGTACTTC.

This clone was detected many times. The chain has TRBV4-2 and TRBJ2-2; D is perhaps TRBD2 (6 bases). Per the germline V gene, CDR1 is LGHNA and CDR2 is YNFKEQ. This CDR3 is 16 amino acids long. V lost 4 bases, J lost 4 bases, and 16 bases lay in between. The CDR3 DNA follows: TGTGCCAGCAGCCCCCGAAAGGAGGGCCGCACCGGGGAGCTGTTTTTT. Residues: CASSPRKEGRTGELFF.

This clone has at least ten counts. For the CDR3, the DNA is TGCAGTGCTAATCAGCCAGGGGGCAATCAGCCCCAGCATTTT. Residues: CSANQPGGNQPQHF. The chain employs TRBV20-1 and TRBJ1-5, with a tentative D call TRBD1 (6 bases). Germline CDR1 reads DFQATT; CDR2 reads SNEGSKA (reference sequence). The CDR3 runs 14 residues. The V end lost 4 bases, the J end lost 2 bases, and 12 bases lay between the germline ends.

Worth noting for this clone: A much larger clonotype is one base distant, so this may be a read error. The V gene is TRBV9, the J gene TRBJ2-5; D gene ambiguous. Per germline, CDR1 SGDLS and CDR2 YYNGEE. The CDR3 has 12 amino acids. DNA of the CDR3: TGTGCCAGCAGCCCGTCGCAAGATACCCAGTACTTC. It is translated as CASSPSQDTQYF. Together with reference TRBV9 and TRBJ2-5, the CDR3 gives the full variable domain: DSGVTQTPKHLITATGQRVTLRCSPRSGDLSVYWYQQSLDQGLQFLIQYYNGEERAKGNILERFSAQQFPDLHSELNLSSLELGDSALYFCASSPSQDTQYFGPGTRLLVL.

As to this clone: A read error may explain this, as a much larger clone is one base away. The same CDR3 is also encoded by other DNA sequences in this sample. V and J are TRBV11-2 and TRBJ2-3; 12 bases agree with TRBD2. The germline V gene has CDR1 SGHAT and CDR2 FQNNGV. The CDR3 contains 16 residues. The chain's CDR3 is CASSFLAGGSTDTQYF. The CDR3 coding sequence is TGTGCCAGCAGCTTTCTAGCGGGAGGGTCCACAGATACTCAGTATTTT.

The chain combines TRBV4-1 with TRBJ2-3; TRBD2 agrees at 7 bases. Unmatched junction bases numbered 17, after V lost 2 bases and J lost 0 bases. Germline V gene data show CDR1 as MGHRA and CDR2 as YSYEKL. This CDR3 spans 20 amino acids. The CDR3, as DNA: TGCGCCAGCAGCCAAAGGTTCCGGGACTACCGAGAATCTAGCACAGATACGCAGTATTTT. Translation: CASSQRFRDYRESSTDTQYF.

The chain couples TRBV27 to TRBJ1-1; no definite D call. Germline-derived CDR1 and CDR2 are MNHEY and SMNVEV (reference sequence). The CDR3 spans 15 residues. Deletions cut 3 bases from V and 4 bases from J, with 15 bases between. For the CDR3, the DNA is TGTGCCAGCAGTTTTGGGAGCCCCGGGAGCACTGAAGCTTTCTTT. It codes for CASSFGSPGSTEAFF.

This clone showed up many times. This sequence joins TRBV5-4 and TRBJ1-6; D gene uncertain. In germline, CDR1 is SGHNT, CDR2 YYREEE (reference sequence). Trimming stripped 0 bases from V and 8 bases from J, with 18 bases between. The length of the CDR3 is 17 residues. The CDR3 nucleotides read TGTGCCAGCAGCTTGGGAGGGCGGGTTCCTATGGATTCACCCCTCCACTTT. Encoded protein: CASSLGGRVPMDSPLHF. Looking up the rest from reference TRBV5-4 and TRBJ1-6 gives the full variable domain: ETGVTQSPTHLIKTRGQQVTLRCSSQSGHNTVSWYQQALGQGPQFIFQYYREEENGRGNFPPRFSGLQFPNYSSELNVNALELDDSALYLCASSLGGRVPMDSPLHFGNGTRLTVT.

This clone was seen at least ten times. The V and J genes are TRBV12-3 or TRBV12-4 and TRBJ2-3; weak D call: TRBD1 (6 bases). This CDR3 has 14 amino acids. The V and J ends lost 5 bases and 2 bases respectively, with 11 bases between them. CDR3 sequence reads: CASSLRQVTDTQYF. The CDR3 DNA reads TGTGCCAGCAGTCTGAGACAGGTCACAGATACGCAGTATTTT.

This clone was counted ten times or more. The CDR3 region has the DNA TGTGCCAGCAGTGAAGAAGGGGGCGCATTCTACGAGCAGTACTTC. It is translated as CASSEEGGAFYEQYF. V is TRBV6-1 and J is TRBJ2-7; 7 bases are a match to TRBD1. Losses at the gene ends were 1 base for V and 3 bases for J; bases not matched to a gene: 6. The CDR3 runs 15 residues. Germline V gene sequence: CDR1 MNHNS, CDR2 SASEGT.

Ten or more counts support this clone. This sequence joins TRBV7-6 and TRBJ1-1; D is perhaps TRBD1 (5 bases). V shed 5 bases and J shed 0 bases, with 13 bases lying between them. Germline lookup yields CDR1 SGHVS and CDR2 FNYEAQ. The length of the CDR3 is 15 residues. CDR3 nucleotides: TGTGCCAGCAGCCCCGGTGGGGGGATGAACACTGAAGCTTTCTTT. Its protein is CASSPGGGMNTEAFF.

At least ten counts were recorded for this clone. The genes are TRBV3-1 and TRBJ1-1, with a tentative D call TRBD1 (6 bases). V dropped 0 bases and J dropped 7 bases, with 15 bases sitting between them. Per the germline V gene, CDR1 is LGHDT and CDR2 is YNNKEL (reference sequence). The CDR3 runs to 15 residues. CDR3 bases: TGTGCCAGCAGCCAAGATACTAGGCCCAGGGGTGAAGCTTTCTTT. As protein: CASSQDTRPRGEAFF.

The chain is built from TRBV9 and TRBJ2-2; TRBD2 might be the D (5 bases). The germline V and J ends were trimmed by 6 bases and 4 bases, with 19 bases remaining between them. The CDR3 consists of 16 residues. The germline CDR1 and CDR2 sequences are SGDLS and YYNGEE. The CDR3 protein is CASIPYRGPGTGELFF. The DNA of the CDR3 is TGTGCCAGCATCCCTTATCGGGGTCCTGGCACCGGGGAGCTGTTTTTT.

Comment on this clone: A much larger clonotype is one base distant, so this may be a read error. In the same sample, other DNA sequences code for this CDR3. This rearrangement joins TRBV5-4 to TRBJ2-2; D is undetermined. This CDR3 region has 15 residues. Germline CDR1 and CDR2: SGHNT and YYREEE (reference sequence). The germline V and J ends were trimmed by 2 bases and 1 base, with 9 bases remaining between them. Here the CDR3 DNA reads TGTGCCAGCAGCTTAACGGGTGTGAACACCGGGGAGCTGTTTTTT. Residues: CASSLTGVNTGELFF.

In its sample, this clone was seen a few times. At one end, the junction sequence differs from germline, possibly due to a read error. This rearrangement joins TRBV6-2 or TRBV6-3 to TRBJ2-2, with a possible D match to TRBD1 (5 bases). Germline-derived CDR1 and CDR2 are MNHEY and SVGEGT. This CDR3 region has 13 residues. The CDR3 region is CSSTLRGAVELFF. The DNA for the CDR3 is TGTTCCAGCACTCTTAGGGGCGCCGTGGAGCTGTTTTTT.

Worth noting for this clone: An end of the junction differs from the germline gene, which may be a read error. The CDR3 reads CASRPPGRGKINEQLF. DNA for the CDR3: TGTGCCAGCAGACCTCCGGGGCGGGGGAAAATCAATGAGCAGCTCTTC. The chain employs TRBV11-1 and TRBJ2-1; 7 nucleotides agree with TRBD2. The CDR3 has 16 amino acids. The germline V gene encodes CDR1 SGHAT and CDR2 FQDESV (reference sequence).

This clone was picked up many times. The rearrangement joins TRBV4-1 to TRBJ2-3; 12 positions match TRBD2. V lost 1 base to trimming and J lost 5 bases; unmatched junction nucleotides: 10. This CDR3 region has 18 residues. The germline CDR1 and CDR2 sequences are MGHRA and YSYEKL. In DNA form, the CDR3 reads TGCGCCAGCAGCCAAGGTACCTCTAGCGGGAGGGCCATAGATACGCAGTATTTT. Its translation is CASSQGTSSGRAIDTQYF.

This clone was counted at least ten times. The V call is TRBV20-1, the J call TRBJ2-1, with 9 bases lining up with TRBD2. Losses at the gene ends were 3 bases for V and 0 bases for J; bases not matched to a gene: 6. The length of the CDR3 is 16 residues. Germline V gene sequence: CDR1 DFQATT, CDR2 SNEGSKA (reference sequence). For the CDR3, the DNA is TGCAGTGCTAGTCCTAGCGGGGAAAGCTCCTACAATGAGCAGTTCTTC. It translates to CSASPSGESSYNEQFF.

CDR3 DNA sequence: TGTGCCAGCAGCGTAGAAGGGGGCCAAGGCGCTGGGTGCACCTTC. Translation gives CASSVEGGQGAGCTF. The rearrangement links TRBV9 to TRBJ1-2; TRBD1 matches at 7 bases. This CDR3 is 15 amino acids long. Germline values: CDR1 SGDLS, CDR2 YYNGEE. V gave up 0 bases and J gave up 13 bases; unmatched junction bases: 15.

This clone was detected ten times or more. This chain joins TRBV20-1 and TRBJ1-6, with a possible D match to TRBD1 (6 bases). V gave up 6 bases and J gave up 4 bases, with 13 bases separating them. This CDR3 spans 14 amino acids. The germline gives CDR1 DFQATT, CDR2 SNEGSKA (reference sequence). This chain's CDR3 is CSAPFGQYNSPLHF. The CDR3 DNA reads TGCAGTGCACCATTTGGACAGTATAATTCACCCCTCCACTTT.

Worth noting for this clone: This may come from a read error, since a much larger clone is one base off. The V call is TRBV30, the J call TRBJ2-5, with TRBD1 matching over 8 bases. CDR3 length: 13 amino acids. Germline V gene lookup returns CDR1 GTSNPN and CDR2 SVGIG (reference sequence). CDR3 coding DNA: TGTGCCTGGAACCCGACAGGGGAAGAGACCCATTACTTC. It is translated as CAWNPTGEETHYF.

On this clone: A read error is possible here, since a much larger clone lies one base away. The chain recombines TRBV5-1 with TRBJ2-1, with 12 bases aligning to TRBD2. CDR1 and CDR2 (germline): SGHRS, YFSETQ. The CDR3 has 15 amino acids. In nucleotides, the CDR3 is TGCGCCAGCAGCAAAGGACTAGCGGGGTTTACTGAGCAGTTGTTC. Translation gives CASSKGLAGFTEQLF.

The sample holds many counts of this clone. The chain couples TRBV6-1 to TRBJ1-6; D remains ambiguous. Germline V gene lookup returns CDR1 MNHNS and CDR2 SASEGT. This CDR3 is 11 amino acids long. V was pared by 7 bases and J by 4 bases, with 2 bases between. CDR3 sequence reads: CASNYNSPLHF. The CDR3 bases are TGTGCCAGCAATTATAATTCACCCCTCCACTTT.